This is a list of T cell receptor beta chains from one sample in a study of blood T cell repertoires in COVID-19. Only in-frame clones appear in the TCRdb table, and some are missing; sequencing was by immunoSEQ multiplex PCR. This repertoire shows a few hundred thousand clones, more than 85% found once; its top ten account for 3%. Sequencing input: peripheral blood. These receptors were obtained from a man aged 55-75 years with acute or convalescent COVID-19. CDR3s include the opening cysteine and the closing phenylalanine or tryptophan. A D gene is named only where the DNA matches it firmly. Clone size is given for some rows only: seen once, a few or many times, or a class if the clone is expanded.

V gene,CDR3 length,D gene,clone size,J gene,CDR3 protein,CDR3 DNA
TRBV5-4,14,NA,once,TRBJ2-7,CASSLAGSVYEQYF,TGTGCCAGCAGCTTGGCAGGGTCGGTTTACGAGCAGTACTTC
TRBV18,15,NA,NA,TRBJ1-4,CASSPEAVNNEKLFF,TGTGCCAGCTCACCGGAGGCAGTGAACAATGAAAAACTGTTTTTT
TRBV7-2,16,NA,NA,TRBJ2-7,CASSLAGGGPAYEQYF,TGTGCCAGCAGCTTAGCTGGCGGGGGCCCTGCCTACGAGCAGTACTTC
TRBV5-5,12,NA,NA,TRBJ2-1,CASRGARGEQFF,TGTGCCAGCAGGGGGGCCCGGGGTGAGCAGTTCTTC
TRBV7-3,15,TRBD2,NA,TRBJ2-1,CASSQNLAGANEQFF,TGTGCCAGCAGCCAGAACCTAGCGGGGGCCAATGAGCAGTTCTTC
TRBV9,18,NA,few,TRBJ2-6,CASTPWGQLGSGANVLTF,TGTGCCAGCACGCCATGGGGGCAGCTAGGCTCTGGGGCCAACGTCCTGACTTTC
TRBV5-4,15,NA,once,TRBJ1-1,CASSWDTPTNTEAFF,TGTGCCAGCAGCTGGGACACTCCTACGAACACTGAAGCTTTCTTT
TRBV5-6,15,TRBD2,NA,TRBJ2-3,CASSAIAGGADTQYF,TGTGCCAGCAGCGCTATAGCGGGGGGGGCAGATACGCAGTATTTT
TRBV2,14,TRBD2,NA,TRBJ2-5,CASSVGRGRETQYF,TGTGCCAGCAGTGTAGGCCGCGGGAGGGAGACCCAGTACTTC
TRBV6-6,15,NA,NA,TRBJ1-6,CASSYSGGRNSPLHF,TGTGCCAGCAGTTACTCGGGGGGGCGGAATTCACCCCTCCACTTT
TRBV6-6,15,NA,NA,TRBJ2-5,CASRTGGGGQETQYF,TGTGCCAGCAGGACCGGGGGAGGCGGGCAAGAGACCCAGTACTTC
TRBV18,16,TRBD1,NA,TRBJ1-2,CASSPGRQGFNYGYTF,TGTGCCAGCTCACCCGGCCGACAGGGCTTTAACTATGGCTACACCTTC
TRBV5-8,13,TRBD1,NA,TRBJ1-5,CASSMTGVQPQHF,TGTGCCAGCAGCATGACAGGGGTGCAGCCCCAGCATTTT
TRBV7-9,17,NA,once,TRBJ2-2,CASSSPRGGTNTGELFF,TGTGCCAGCAGCTCCCCCCGTGGAGGGACGAACACCGGGGAGCTGTTTTTT
TRBV7-3,12,NA,NA,TRBJ2-5,CASSIGTGTQYF,TGTGCCAGCAGCATAGGAACAGGGACCCAGTACTTC
TRBV27,15,TRBD1,NA,TRBJ1-4,CASSKQGVANEKLFF,TGTGCCAGCAGTAAACAGGGGGTCGCTAATGAAAAACTGTTTTTT
TRBV6-2/TRBV6-3,14,TRBD1,NA,TRBJ1-2,CASSPGQGVYGYTF,TGTGCCAGCAGCCCAGGACAGGGTGTCTATGGCTACACCTTC
TRBV29-1,14,NA,NA,TRBJ1-4,CSVGLRVGDEKLFF,TGCAGCGTTGGGTTGAGGGTTGGAGATGAAAAACTGTTTTTT
TRBV11-3,13,NA,NA,TRBJ2-7,CASSLLAGNEQYF,TGTGCCAGCAGTTTATTGGCAGGGAACGAGCAGTACTTC
TRBV19,12,TRBD2,NA,TRBJ2-7,CASSTERGLQYF,TGTGCCAGTAGCACAGAGCGGGGACTACAGTACTTC
TRBV28,15,TRBD1,NA,TRBJ1-5,CASSIQGASNQPQHF,TGTGCCAGCAGTATACAGGGGGCTAGCAATCAGCCCCAGCATTTT
TRBV2,14,NA,few,TRBJ1-1,CASRGLRGNTEAFF,TGTGCCAGCAGGGGCCTCCGTGGGAACACTGAAGCTTTCTTT
TRBV27,15,TRBD1,NA,TRBJ1-6,CASSSRTGNNSPLHF,TGTGCCAGCAGTTCCAGGACAGGGAATAATTCACCCCTCCACTTT
TRBV2,13,TRBD1,once,TRBJ1-4,CASRQGAVEKLFF,TGTGCCAGCAGACAGGGGGCGGTTGAAAAACTGTTTTTT
TRBV28,15,NA,NA,TRBJ2-7,CASSFRQVQHNEQYF,TGTGCCAGCAGTTTTCGACAGGTCCAACACAACGAGCAGTACTTC
TRBV7-2,15,TRBD1,NA,TRBJ1-4,CASSTSGTGSEKLFF,TGTGCCAGCAGCACGTCCGGGACAGGGAGTGAAAAACTGTTTTTT
TRBV11-2,17,NA,NA,TRBJ2-3,CASSLRPNRDLTDTQYF,TGTGCCAGCAGCTTACGACCAAACCGGGATCTCACAGATACGCAGTATTTT
TRBV2,14,TRBD1,NA,TRBJ2-7,CASSRDRGYYEQYF,TGTGCCAGCAGCCGGGACAGGGGGTACTACGAGCAGTACTTC
TRBV19,13,NA,NA,TRBJ1-1,CASSISVNTEAFF,TGTGCCAGTAGTATATCAGTAAACACTGAAGCTTTCTTT
TRBV27,16,NA,NA,TRBJ2-7,CASSLGGGKGPYEQYF,TGTGCCAGCAGTTTAGGGGGAGGCAAGGGGCCCTACGAGCAGTACTTC
TRBV7-3,16,NA,few,TRBJ1-5,CASSKISPAGNQPQHF,TGTGCCAGCAGCAAAATCTCACCCGCCGGGAATCAGCCCCAGCATTTT
TRBV6-5,13,TRBD1,once,TRBJ2-7,CASSRQGSYEQYF,TGTGCCAGCAGCCGACAGGGTTCCTACGAGCAGTACTTC
TRBV15,13,NA,few,TRBJ2-1,CATSRVPTHEQFF,TGTGCCACCAGCAGAGTTCCTACCCATGAGCAGTTCTTC
TRBV12-5,15,TRBD2,NA,TRBJ2-5,CASGPTSGGAGTQYF,TGTGCTAGTGGGCCGACTAGCGGGGGGGCGGGGACCCAGTACTTC
TRBV6-5,13,TRBD1,NA,TRBJ2-3,CASRGTGLDTQYF,TGTGCCAGCAGGGGGACAGGCCTGGATACGCAGTATTTT
TRBV6-5,15,TRBD2,NA,TRBJ2-2,CASSTSGANTGELFF,TGTGCCAGCAGTACTAGCGGGGCTAACACCGGGGAGCTGTTTTTT
TRBV5-1,16,NA,once,TRBJ2-3,CASSLEFMPGTDTQYF,TGCGCCAGCAGCTTGGAATTCATGCCGGGCACAGATACGCAGTATTTT
TRBV14,15,NA,NA,TRBJ1-1,CASSQPRTLNTEAFF,TGTGCCAGCAGCCAACCCCGTACTCTAAACACTGAAGCTTTCTTT
TRBV11-2,16,NA,NA,TRBJ2-5,CASSFTTGSPQETQYF,TGTGCCAGCAGCTTTACAACAGGCTCCCCCCAAGAGACCCAGTACTTC
TRBV28,14,NA,NA,TRBJ1-1,CASSSDRRNTEAFF,TGTGCCAGCAGTTCCGACAGACGGAACACTGAAGCTTTCTTT
TRBV28,13,NA,once,TRBJ1-5,CASSLSGAQPQHF,TGTGCCAGCAGTTTGTCGGGAGCCCAGCCCCAGCATTTT
TRBV24-1,14,TRBD1,NA,TRBJ2-2,CATSETQGAGELFF,TGTGCCACCAGTGAGACACAGGGGGCCGGGGAGCTGTTTTTT
TRBV2,15,TRBD2,few,TRBJ2-7,CASSAQRGGPYEQYF,TGTGCCAGCAGTGCTCAGCGGGGGGGCCCATACGAGCAGTACTTC
TRBV7-8,14,NA,NA,TRBJ1-1,CASRPMQGGTEAFF,TGTGCCAGCAGGCCCATGCAGGGAGGCACTGAAGCTTTCTTT
TRBV7-6,15,NA,NA,TRBJ1-5,CASSRGQSGNQPQHF,TGTGCCAGCAGCCGTGGACAGTCCGGCAATCAGCCCCAGCATTTT